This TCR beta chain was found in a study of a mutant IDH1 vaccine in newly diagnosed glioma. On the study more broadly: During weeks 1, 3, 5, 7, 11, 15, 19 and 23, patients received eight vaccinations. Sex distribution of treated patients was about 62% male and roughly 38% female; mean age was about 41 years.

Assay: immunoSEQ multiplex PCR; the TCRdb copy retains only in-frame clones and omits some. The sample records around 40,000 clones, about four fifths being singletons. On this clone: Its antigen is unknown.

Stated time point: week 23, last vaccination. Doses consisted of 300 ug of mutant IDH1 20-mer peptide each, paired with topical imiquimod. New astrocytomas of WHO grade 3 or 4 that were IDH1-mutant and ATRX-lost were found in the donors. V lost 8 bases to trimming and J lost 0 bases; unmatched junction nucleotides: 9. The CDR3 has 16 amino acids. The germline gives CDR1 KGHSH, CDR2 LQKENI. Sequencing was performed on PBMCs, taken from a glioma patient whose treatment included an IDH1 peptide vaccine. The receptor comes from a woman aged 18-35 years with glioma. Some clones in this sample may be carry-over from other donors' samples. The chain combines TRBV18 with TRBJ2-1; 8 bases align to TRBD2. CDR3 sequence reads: CASHFKGTSSYNEQFF. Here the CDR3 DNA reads TGTGCCAGCCACTTCAAGGGGACTAGCTCCTACAATGAGCAGTTCTTC.